These T cell receptor beta chains were read from a single sample in a study of cytomegalovirus exposure and HLA in healthy donors. TCRdb keeps only in-frame clones here, not all; method: immunoSEQ multiplex PCR. The sample has about 98,000 clones, roughly 87% seen once. Sequences were obtained from PBMCs. The receptor set was obtained from a man younger than 35 in good health and CMV-seropositive. The CDR3 runs from the conserved cysteine through the conserved F or W. A D gene is named only where the DNA matches it firmly. Rows may omit the clone size; those that give it use once, few, many or a size class.

-	TRBD2	TRBV5-5	14	TRBJ2-7	CASSLLAGDYEQYF	TGTGCCAGCAGCTTGCTAGCGGGAGACTACGAGCAGTACTTC
-	TRBD2	TRBV5-1	15	TRBJ2-1	CASSLGLAEYNEQFF	TGCGCCAGCAGTCTTGGCCTAGCGGAATACAATGAGCAGTTCTTC
-	TRBD1	TRBV5-4	16	TRBJ2-7	CASSFTKDRGSYEQYF	TGTGCCAGCAGCTTTACAAAGGACAGGGGGTCCTACGAGCAGTACTTC
-	-	TRBV7-2	14	TRBJ1-1	CASSFGRELTEAFF	TGTGCCAGCAGCTTCGGCAGGGAATTAACTGAAGCTTTCTTT
-	-	TRBV19	15	TRBJ2-5	CASSPWDNNQETQYF	TGTGCCAGTAGTCCATGGGACAATAACCAAGAGACCCAGTACTTC
-	TRBD1	TRBV7-8	17	TRBJ1-1	CASSSQPRTGANTEAFF	TGTGCCAGCAGCTCACAACCCCGGACAGGGGCTAACACTGAAGCTTTCTTT
-	TRBD2	TRBV4-1	15	TRBJ2-5	CASSQERGAQETQYF	TGCGCCAGCAGCCAAGAGCGGGGGGCCCAAGAGACCCAGTACTTC
-	TRBD1	TRBV5-1	21	TRBJ2-6	CASSFFPVDRATTSGANVLTF	TGCGCCAGCAGCTTCTTCCCGGTGGACAGGGCGACTACGAGTGGGGCCAACGTCCTGACTTTC
-	-	TRBV6-1	13	TRBJ2-7	CASVKGDTYEQYF	TGTGCCAGCGTAAAGGGGGATACCTACGAGCAGTACTTC
-	TRBD2	TRBV9	13	TRBJ2-7	CASSLGTSDEQYF	TGTGCCAGCAGCCTCGGGACTAGCGACGAGCAGTACTTC
-	TRBD2	TRBV4-3	16	TRBJ2-1	CASSQDGLAGYNEQFF	TGCGCCAGCAGCCAAGATGGGCTAGCGGGCTACAATGAGCAGTTCTTC
-	-	TRBV7-2	14	TRBJ1-2	CASSTIEANYGYTF	TGTGCCAGCAGCACAATCGAGGCTAACTATGGCTACACCTTC
few	TRBD1	TRBV7-2	13	TRBJ2-7	CASSWDRGYEQYF	TGTGCCAGCAGCTGGGACAGGGGTTACGAGCAGTACTTC
-	TRBD2	TRBV29-1	11	TRBJ2-1	CSVKRGDEQFF	TGCAGCGTTAAGCGGGGGGATGAGCAGTTCTTC
-	-	TRBV2	14	TRBJ1-2	CASSPETINYGYTF	TGTGCCAGCAGCCCAGAAACAATAAACTATGGCTACACCTTC
-	TRBD1	TRBV2	16	TRBJ2-7	CASSEIVGDRPWEQYF	TGTGCCAGCAGTGAAATAGTTGGGGACAGGCCTTGGGAGCAGTACTTC
-	TRBD2	TRBV29-1	14	TRBJ2-7	CSVDSGRDTYEQYF	TGCAGCGTTGATAGCGGGAGGGATACCTACGAGCAGTACTTC
-	-	TRBV28	14	TRBJ2-7	CASSLGPQTYEQYF	TGTGCCAGCAGTTTAGGGCCACAAACCTACGAGCAGTACTTC
-	TRBD2	TRBV7-2	15	TRBJ2-3	CASSPLAGGPDTQYF	TGTGCCAGCAGCCCTCTAGCGGGAGGCCCAGATACGCAGTATTTT
-	TRBD1	TRBV4-3	14	TRBJ1-2	CASSQEGTDYGYTF	TGCGCCAGCAGCCAAGAAGGGACAGACTATGGCTACACCTTC
-	TRBD2	TRBV28	13	TRBJ2-7	CASSWTSGDEQYF	TGTGCCAGCAGTTGGACTAGCGGGGACGAGCAGTACTTC
-	TRBD1	TRBV7-2	16	TRBJ2-5	CASSYPDRGYQETQYF	TGTGCCAGCAGCTATCCGGACAGGGGGTACCAAGAGACCCAGTACTTC
-	-	TRBV27	16	TRBJ1-6	CASSTTKNSYNSPLHF	TGTGCCAGCAGCACAACAAAGAACTCCTATAATTCACCCCTCCACTTT
-	-	TRBV7-9	12	TRBJ1-6	CASSSGGSPLHF	TGTGCCAGCAGCAGCGGGGGTTCACCCCTCCACTTT
few	TRBD1	TRBV7-6	14	TRBJ1-2	CASSFQGGDGGYTF	TGTGCCAGCAGCTTCCAAGGGGGCGACGGGGGCTACACCTTC
-	-	TRBV2	14	TRBJ2-1	CASSELASLNEQFF	TGTGCCAGCAGTGAACTAGCGAGCCTTAATGAGCAGTTCTTC
-	-	TRBV7-9	11	TRBJ2-7	CASSSTGEQYF	TGTGCCAGCAGCTCCACGGGGGAGCAGTACTTC
-	-	TRBV5-1	14	TRBJ1-1	CASSLMGRETEAFF	TGCGCCAGCAGCTTGATGGGGCGAGAGACTGAAGCTTTCTTT
-	TRBD2	TRBV4-3	14	TRBJ2-7	CASSQGTSGDEQYF	TGCGCCAGCAGCCAAGGAACTAGCGGGGACGAGCAGTACTTC
-	TRBD1	TRBV13	15	TRBJ2-3	CASSSPGQGADTQYF	TGTGCCAGCAGCTCCCCGGGACAGGGAGCAGATACGCAGTATTTT
-	-	TRBV2	14	TRBJ1-2	CATNLGEANYGYTF	TGTGCCACCAATCTCGGGGAAGCTAACTATGGCTACACCTTC
few	TRBD1	TRBV7-2	13	TRBJ2-4	CASSYRGQNIQYF	TGTGCCAGCAGCTACAGGGGGCAGAACATTCAGTACTTC